These 15 T cell receptor beta chains were all obtained from the same sample, sequenced in a study of metastatic and nonmetastatic thyroid tumors. TCRdb re-clonotyped the PCR reads through MiXCR. The table records under 20,000 clones, 34% of them present only once. There were no patients who had received any treatment before thyroid surgery. The sample consisted of tumor tissue. These receptor sequences come from a female donor with papillary thyroid cancer or a benign thyroid nodule (not recorded which). Some clones in this sample may be carry-over from other donors' samples.

The rearrangement joins TRBV12-3 or TRBV12-4 to TRBJ2-7, with no clear D. Trimming removed 7 bases at V and 2 bases at J, with 9 bases between. The CDR3 sequence is 12 residues long. This CDR3 is CASKDATYEQYF. The CDR3 DNA reads TGTGCCAGCAAGGACGCAACCTACGAGCAGTACTTC.

The gene calls are TRBV27 and TRBJ2-7; 10 nucleotides line up with TRBD2. This CDR3 has 14 residues. Trimming took 5 bases from V and 4 from J; bases not matched to a gene: 5. In germline, CDR1 is MNHEY, CDR2 SMNVEV (reference sequence). The CDR3 loop is CASSVSGRPYEQYF. As DNA, the CDR3 is TGTGCCAGCAGTGTTAGCGGGAGGCCGTACGAGCAGTACTTC.

The rearrangement joins TRBV18 to TRBJ1-5, with D tentatively TRBD1 (6 bases). Germline lookup yields CDR1 KGHSH and CDR2 LQKENI. This CDR3 region has 14 residues. V was pared by 0 bases and J by 5 bases, with 8 bases between. Written as DNA, the CDR3 is TGTGCCAGCTCACCACCGGGGGGGCATCAGCCCCAGCATTTT. As protein: CASSPPGGHQPQHF. Complete variable domain (other parts from reference TRBV18 and TRBJ1-5): NAGVMQNPRHLVRRRGQEARLRCSPMKGHSHVYWYRQLPEEGLKFMVYLQKENIIDESGMPKERFSAEFPKEGPSILRIQQVVRGDSAAYFCASSPPGGHQPQHFGDGTRLSIL.

The chain couples TRBV20-1 to TRBJ2-7, with D perhaps being TRBD1 or TRBD2 (5 bases each). Between the trimmed V and J ends, which lost 0 bases and 5 bases, there was a span of 14 bases. Germline CDR1 and CDR2: DFQATT and SNEGSKA (reference sequence). The CDR3 contains 14 residues. The CDR3 bases are TGCAGTGCTAGAGATGGCACGGGGCCCGACGAGCAGTACTTC. The encoded protein is CSARDGTGPDEQYF.

The V gene is TRBV2, the J gene TRBJ2-2; 10 nucleotides match TRBD2. There are 17 residues in the CDR3. The V and J ends lost 6 bases and 2 bases, in that order; junction bases with no gene match: 9. Per germline, CDR1 SNHLY and CDR2 FYNNEI. CDR3 nucleotides: TGTGCCAGCAGCCTCTGGCTAGCGGGGGATAACACCGGGGAGCTGTTTTTT. It is translated as CASSLWLAGDNTGELFF.

V usage is TRBV20-1 and J usage is TRBJ2-5; D call uncertain. The CDR3 length is 14 residues. Germline CDR1 is DFQATT and CDR2 is SNEGSKA (reference sequence). Trimming left V 2 bases short and J 1 base short, with 11 bases between. CDR3 in DNA: TGCAGTGCTAGACGGTCCCTCAGCCAAGAGACCCAGTACTTC. Residues: CSARRSLSQETQYF.

This clone counts as medium-sized (0.01 to 0.1%). This sequence joins TRBV7-2 and TRBJ2-7, with TRBD2 matching 15 bases. The CDR3 contains 18 residues. J gave up 2 bases and V 5 bases, and 10 bases lay outside the gene matches. Germline CDR1 reads SGHTA; CDR2 reads FQGNSA. CDR3 nucleotides: TGTGCCAGCAGCCGTGGACTAGCGGGAGGGTCCTATACCTACGAGCAGTACTTC. This gives the protein CASSRGLAGGSYTYEQYF.

This clone appeared many times. This specimen includes other DNA sequences encoding the same CDR3. This chain connects TRBV10-2 to TRBJ1-3; D perhaps matches TRBD1 (6 bases). Germline CDR1 and CDR2: WSHSY and SAAADI. This CDR3 spans 15 amino acids. The ends were cut back, 6 bases at V and 0 bases at J, with 12 bases in the middle. CDR3: CASRKGHLSGNTIYF. The CDR3 DNA follows: TGCGCCAGCAGGAAGGGACATCTCTCTGGAAACACCATATATTTT.

This clone came up a few times. The chain couples TRBV6-2 or TRBV6-3 to TRBJ2-1; 8 bases line up with TRBD2. The CDR3 runs to 15 residues. CDR1 and CDR2 from the germline V gene are MNHEY and SVGEGT. With 4 bases clipped from V and 3 bases from J, the junction kept 5 bases outside the gene matches. In nucleotides, the CDR3 is TGTGCCAGCAGTTCCTCGGGACTAGTCTACAATGAGCAGTTCTTC. Translating gives CASSSSGLVYNEQFF.

This clone was observed a handful of times. The chain is built from TRBV12-3 or TRBV12-4 and TRBJ2-7; D gene unclear. The CDR3 length is 13 residues. V gave up 5 bases and J gave up 5 bases, with 13 bases separating them. The CDR3 DNA reads as TGTGCCAGCAGTGCGTTAGGGTCCAACGAGCAGTACTTC. Translated, it gives CASSALGSNEQYF.

The J gene is TRBJ2-7, the V gene TRBV27, with 8 bases that match TRBD1. The CDR3 has 13 residues. Germline V gene sequence: CDR1 MNHEY, CDR2 SMNVEV (reference sequence). The J segment lost 5 bases and the V segment lost 5 bases, leaving 5 bases of the junction unmatched. The CDR3 nucleotides are TGTGCCAGCAGTCAGTTGGGACAGGACGAGCAGTACTTC. It is translated as CASSQLGQDEQYF.

This chain uses TRBV7-9 with TRBJ2-1; tentative D call: TRBD2 (6 bases). The CDR3 is made up of 12 amino acids. Trimming pared 1 base from V and 9 bases from J, leaving 7 bases between. Germline CDR1 reads SEHNR; CDR2 reads FQNEAQ (reference sequence). Here the CDR3 reads CASSLGAGEQFF. The CDR3 DNA reads TGTGCCAGCAGCTTAGGAGCGGGTGAGCAGTTCTTC. Combining the CDR3 with reference TRBV7-9 and TRBJ2-1 gives the whole variable domain DTGVSQNPRHKITKRGQNVTFRCDPISEHNRLYWYRQTLGQGPEFLTYFQNEAQLEKSRLLSDRFSAERPKGSFSTLEIQRTEQGDSAMYLCASSLGAGEQFFGPGTRLTVL.

The chain combines TRBV7-2 with TRBJ2-7, with a tentative D call TRBD1 (6 bases). There are 15 residues in the CDR3. Germline-derived CDR1 and CDR2 are SGHTA and FQGNSA. V was shortened by 5 bases and J by 7 bases, with 21 bases between the two germline ends. CDR3 protein: CASSQIRGRKGEQYF. The CDR3 DNA reads TGTGCCAGCAGCCAAATCAGGGGCCGTAAGGGGGAGCAGTACTTC.

Only a few counts were recorded for this clone. The chain joins TRBV6-1 to TRBJ2-7, with 7 positions matching TRBD1. The CDR3 is 14 residues long. The trim removed 5 bases at V and 3 bases at J, leaving 7 bases unmatched. Germline assignment: CDR1 MNHNS and CDR2 SASEGT. In nucleotides, the CDR3 is TGTGCCAGCAGTCCCCAGCAGGGGGTCTACGAGCAGTACTTC. Translating it yields CASSPQQGVYEQYF.

V gene TRBV6-6 combines with J gene TRBJ1-2; 8 bases are a match to TRBD1. Trimming took 0 bases from V and 12 from J; bases not matched to a gene: 6. The CDR3 runs 13 residues. CDR1 is MNHNY, CDR2 SVGAGI, per germline (reference sequence). The CDR3 reads CASSYSGQGGDTF. Here the CDR3 DNA reads TGTGCCAGCAGTTACTCCGGACAGGGAGGGGACACCTTC.